These 22 T cell receptor beta chains were all obtained from the same sample, sequenced in a study of T-cell memory formation after mild COVID-19. TCRdb redid the calling of the 5' RACE reads with MiXCR, one entry per CDR3 protein. The sample gives approximately 340,000 distinct CDR3 sequences, roughly 13% of which show up once; roughly a fifth is in the top ten. Sequenced: PBMCs or a T cell subset sorted from them (not recorded which). These receptors were taken from a young man who had mild COVID-19 (a few samples of this study predate the infection). Cell type and time point are not known.

The V call is TRBV7-6, the J call TRBJ2-7; tentatively, D is TRBD2 (6 bases). The CDR3 sequence is 15 residues long. Germline values: CDR1 SGHVS, CDR2 FNYEAQ. Trimming cost V 5 bases and J 4 bases, with 18 bases left between them. The CDR3 reads CASSPGTGVSYEQYF. Written as DNA, the CDR3 is TGTGCCAGCAGCCCCGGGACTGGAGTCTCTTACGAGCAGTACTTC.

This clonotype was counted ten times or more. V gene TRBV5-1 combines with J gene TRBJ2-3; D may be TRBD2 (5 bases). The CDR3 runs to 17 residues. Trimming left V 0 bases short and J 3 bases short, with 17 bases between. Germline CDR1 SGHRS, CDR2 YFSETQ. The CDR3 sequence: CASSLEFQDSQTDTQYF. CDR3 nucleotides: TGCGCCAGCAGCTTGGAGTTCCAGGACTCCCAAACAGATACGCAGTATTTT.

This clonotype appeared a few times. The CDR3, as DNA: TGTGCCAGCAGTGAAAGGGGGCTAGCCAAAAACATTCAGTACTTC. Protein product: CASSERGLAKNIQYF. This chain connects TRBV2 to TRBJ2-4; 7 nucleotides align to TRBD1. Trimming removed 2 bases from V and 0 bases from J; junction bases left unmatched: 1. CDR1 SNHLY and CDR2 FYNNEI come from the germline V gene. The CDR3 is 15 residues long.

V gene TRBV6-5 combines with J gene TRBJ1-1, with TRBD1 as a possible D gene (5 bases). The CDR3 is 14 residues long. V was cut by 7 bases and J by 1 base, with 13 bases left in between. Germline V lookup: CDR1 MNHEY, CDR2 SVGAGI. The CDR3 DNA reads as TGTGCCAGCACCAACGGGGGATCGAACACTGAAGCTTTCTTT. Translation: CASTNGGSNTEAFF.

The chain uses TRBV7-2 and TRBJ2-3, with 9 bases aligning to TRBD2. The V and J ends lost 5 bases and 5 bases, in that order; junction bases with no gene match: 14. CDR3 length: 17 residues. CDR1 SGHTA and CDR2 FQGNSA come from the germline V gene. CDR3 DNA: TGTGCCAGCAGCGCCGAGGTAGCGGGGGAGCCTGGAGATACGCAGTATTTT. Amino acid sequence: CASSAEVAGEPGDTQYF.

This clonotype was recorded many times. The CDR3 spells CASSRPGGTQYF. DNA for the CDR3: TGTGCCAGCAGCAGGCCCGGGGGTACGCAGTATTTT. This rearrangement joins TRBV6-5 to TRBJ2-3; maybe TRBD2 (6 bases). The V gene's germline CDR1 is MNHEY and CDR2 SVGAGI. The CDR3 is 12 residues long. V lost 6 bases, J lost 8 bases, and 12 bases lay in between.

This chain connects TRBV6-6 to TRBJ1-2; 12 bases map to TRBD1. This CDR3 is 14 amino acids long. Trimming removed 2 bases from V and 7 bases from J; junction bases left unmatched: 2. CDR1 is MNHNY and CDR2 is SVGAGI in the germline V gene (reference sequence). This CDR3 reads CASSYGDRGLGYTF. CDR3 DNA sequence: TGTGCCAGCAGTTACGGGGACAGGGGGCTTGGCTACACCTTC.

V is TRBV4-3 and J is TRBJ2-7; 12 positions agree with TRBD2. V was pared by 4 bases and J by 5 bases, with 9 bases of the junction left unmatched. This CDR3 region has 16 residues. Per the germline V gene, CDR1 is LGHNA and CDR2 is YSLEER. CDR3 nucleotide sequence: TGCGCCAGCAGCCCCTCGGCTAGCGGGGGGGGAAACGAGCAGTACTTC. Translation gives CASSPSASGGGNEQYF.

The chain employs TRBV2 and TRBJ1-2; the D is unclear. The CDR3 has 12 residues. Trimming removed 11 bases at V and 6 bases at J, with 16 bases between. CDR1 and CDR2 from the germline V gene are SNHLY and FYNNEI. This CDR3 reads CAGLQRDNGYTF. The CDR3 nucleotides read TGTGCCGGCCTACAGCGGGATAATGGCTACACCTTC.

There are a few counts of this clonotype. V and J are TRBV28 and TRBJ2-7, with a tentative D call TRBD2 (6 bases). Germline CDR1 reads MDHEN; CDR2 reads SYDVKM. The V end was cut by 1 base, the J end by 3 bases, with 7 bases between. The CDR3 totals 13 residues. CDR3 DNA: TGTGCCAGCAGTTTATCAGCGGGCTACGAGCAGTACGTC. Translation: CASSLSAGYEQYV.

For this clonotype: Mismatch with germline at one junction end may stem from a read error. The V gene is TRBV7-7, the J gene TRBJ2-3; possibly TRBD2 for D (5 bases). CDR3 length: 13 residues. The V gene's germline CDR1 is SSHAT and CDR2 FNYEAQ (reference sequence). This CDR3 is CASSLGRRDTQYF. The DNA for the CDR3 is TGTGCTAGCAGCTTAGGGAGAAGAGATACGCAGTATTTT.

The table lists this clonotype with a few counts. The chain employs TRBV5-1 and TRBJ2-3, with TRBD2 matching over 8 bases. J gave up 2 bases and V 4 bases, and 6 bases lay outside the gene matches. This CDR3 comprises 15 residues. In germline, CDR1 is SGHRS, CDR2 YFSETQ. CDR3 sequence: CASSPIAGSTDTQYF. As DNA, the CDR3 is TGCGCCAGCAGCCCCATAGCGGGGTCCACAGATACGCAGTATTTT.

V gene TRBV6-2 or TRBV6-3 combines with J gene TRBJ2-3, with 8 bases that match TRBD2. Per the germline V gene, CDR1 is MNHEY and CDR2 is SVGEGT. CDR3 size: 20 residues. J gave up 4 bases and V 2 bases, and 20 bases lay outside the gene matches. The CDR3 protein is CASSYGPVAGGSPVPDTQYF. CDR3 in DNA: TGTGCCAGCAGTTACGGGCCAGTCGCGGGGGGCTCGCCGGTCCCAGATACGCAGTATTTT.

The chain couples TRBV7-9 to TRBJ2-7; 8 bases are shared with TRBD1. Germline V CDR1 and CDR2: SEHNR, FQNEAQ (reference sequence). With V trimmed by 4 bases and J by 2 bases, 4 bases remained unmatched. The CDR3 totals 14 residues. In nucleotides, the CDR3 is TGTGCCAGCAGCTCCGGACAGGGAACCTACGAGCAGTACTTC. It specifies CASSSGQGTYEQYF.

This chain joins TRBV4-1 and TRBJ1-1; 7 bases are a match to TRBD1. Germline V gene data show CDR1 as MGHRA and CDR2 as YSYEKL. Unmatched junction bases numbered 6, after V lost 4 bases and J lost 7 bases. This CDR3 has 13 amino acids. The CDR3 bases are TGCGCCAGCAGCCGGTCAGGGGGGGGTGAAGCTTTCTTT. Translating it yields CASSRSGGGEAFF.

In its sample, this clonotype was seen a few times. The V and J genes are TRBV12-3 or TRBV12-4 and TRBJ2-1; possible D gene TRBD1, 7 bases. The V and J ends lost 1 base and 9 bases respectively, with 10 bases between them. The CDR3 consists of 13 residues. The CDR3 nucleotides are TGTGCCAGCAGTTTAGTGCAGGGGGGTGAGCAGTTCTTC. This sequence encodes CASSLVQGGEQFF.

This clonotype was counted only a few times. The rearrangement links TRBV12-3 or TRBV12-4 to TRBJ1-2; D is unclear. The CDR3 sequence is 14 residues long. V lost 6 bases and J lost 0, with 11 bases in between. CDR3 nucleotide sequence: TGTGCCAGCAGGCCCCGCGGACCTAACTATGGCTACACCTTC. Translating gives CASRPRGPNYGYTF.

This rearrangement joins TRBV15 to TRBJ2-4; either TRBD1 or TRBD2 may supply D (6 bases each). V lost 4 bases, J lost 2 bases, and 12 bases lay in between. The CDR3 extends over 15 amino acids. CDR1 and CDR2 (germline): LNHNV, YYDKDF (reference sequence). The CDR3 DNA is TGTGCCACCAGCACCCCGGGGGCCTCCAAAAACATTCAGTACTTC. Protein sequence: CATSTPGASKNIQYF.

This clonotype was detected many times. The CDR3 DNA follows: TGTGCCAGCAGCGTAGACTACCCTAGCACAGATACGCAGTATTTT. As protein: CASSVDYPSTDTQYF. The chain uses TRBV9 and TRBJ2-3; D is unresolved. V was trimmed by 0 bases and J by 0 bases, leaving 8 bases between them. Per the germline V gene, CDR1 is SGDLS and CDR2 is YYNGEE. This CDR3 spans 15 amino acids.

This clonotype was counted many times. The V and J genes are TRBV20-1 and TRBJ2-7; D may be TRBD2 (5 bases). Germline V lookup: CDR1 DFQATT, CDR2 SNEGSKA (reference sequence). The CDR3 sequence is 14 residues long. The ends were cut back, 4 bases at V and 0 bases at J, with 13 bases in the middle. CDR3 protein: CSATPPSGSYEQYF. In DNA form, the CDR3 reads TGCAGTGCTACCCCTCCCAGCGGCTCCTACGAGCAGTACTTC.

V gene TRBV12-3 or TRBV12-4 combines with J gene TRBJ1-5; D is undetermined. V lost 6 bases to trimming and J lost 6 bases, with 21 bases between them. The CDR3 sequence is 16 residues long. CDR3 sequence reads: CASSLTGRVAAQPQHF. The DNA for the CDR3 is TGTGCCAGCAGCCTCACCGGGAGGGTAGCGGCTCAGCCCCAGCATTTT.

In its sample, this clonotype was seen once. A junction boundary mismatches the germline segment, possibly from a read error. This rearrangement joins TRBV4-2 to TRBJ2-2; D is ambiguous. This CDR3 is 15 amino acids long. Germline V gene lookup returns CDR1 LGHNA and CDR2 YNFKEQ. The CDR3 loop reads CASSHEASNTRELFF. The CDR3 coding sequence is TGTGCCAGCAGCCATGAGGCTTCGAACACCAGGGAGCTGTTTTTT.